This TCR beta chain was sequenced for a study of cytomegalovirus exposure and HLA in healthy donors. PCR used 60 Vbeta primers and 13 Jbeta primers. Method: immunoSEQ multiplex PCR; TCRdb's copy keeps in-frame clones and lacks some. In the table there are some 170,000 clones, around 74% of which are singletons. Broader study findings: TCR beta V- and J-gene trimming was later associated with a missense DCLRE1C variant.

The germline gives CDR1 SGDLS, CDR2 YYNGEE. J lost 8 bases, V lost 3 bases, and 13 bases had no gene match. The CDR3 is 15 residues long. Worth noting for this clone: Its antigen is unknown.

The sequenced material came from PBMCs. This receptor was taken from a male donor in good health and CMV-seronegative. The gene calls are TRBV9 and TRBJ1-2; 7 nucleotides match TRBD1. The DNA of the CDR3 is TGTGCCAGCAGCGAGGGGACAAAGGGGGCAGGAGGCTACACCTTC. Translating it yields CASSEGTKGAGGYTF.